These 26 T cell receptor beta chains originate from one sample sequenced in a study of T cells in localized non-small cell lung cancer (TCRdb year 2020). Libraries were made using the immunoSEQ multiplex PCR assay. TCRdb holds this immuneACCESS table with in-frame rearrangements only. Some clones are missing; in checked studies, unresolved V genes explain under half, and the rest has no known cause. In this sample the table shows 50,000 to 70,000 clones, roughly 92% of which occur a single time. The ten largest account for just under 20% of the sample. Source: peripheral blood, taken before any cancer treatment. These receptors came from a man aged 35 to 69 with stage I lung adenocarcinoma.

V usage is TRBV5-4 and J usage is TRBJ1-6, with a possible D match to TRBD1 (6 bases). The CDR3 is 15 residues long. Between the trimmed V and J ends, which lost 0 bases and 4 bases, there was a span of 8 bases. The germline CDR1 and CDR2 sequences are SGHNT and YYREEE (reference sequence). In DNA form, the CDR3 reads TGTGCCAGCAGCTTGGGCCAGGGGTATAATTCACCCCTCCACTTT. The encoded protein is CASSLGQGYNSPLHF.

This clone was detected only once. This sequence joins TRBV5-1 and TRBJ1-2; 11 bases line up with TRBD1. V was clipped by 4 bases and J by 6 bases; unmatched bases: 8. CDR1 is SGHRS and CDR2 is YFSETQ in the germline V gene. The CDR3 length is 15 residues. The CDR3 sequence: CASSLGTGGINGYTF. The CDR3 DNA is TGCGCCAGCAGCCTCGGGACAGGGGGTATCAATGGCTACACCTTC.

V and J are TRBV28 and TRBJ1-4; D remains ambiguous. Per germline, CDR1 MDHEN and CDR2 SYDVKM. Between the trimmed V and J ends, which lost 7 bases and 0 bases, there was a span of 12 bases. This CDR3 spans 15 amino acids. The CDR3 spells CASNAPWATNEKLFF. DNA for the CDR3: TGTGCCAGCAATGCCCCGTGGGCAACTAATGAAAAACTGTTTTTT.

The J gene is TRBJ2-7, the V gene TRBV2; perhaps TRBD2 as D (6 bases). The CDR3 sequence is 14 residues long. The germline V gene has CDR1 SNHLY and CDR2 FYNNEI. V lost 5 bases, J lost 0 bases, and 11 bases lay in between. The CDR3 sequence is CASSWGVSSYEQYF. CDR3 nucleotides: TGTGCCAGCAGTTGGGGGGTAAGCTCCTACGAGCAGTACTTC.

CDR3 sequence reads: CASSTGANRGLKTQYF. The CDR3 DNA sequence: TGTGCCAGCAGTACCGGGGCCAACAGGGGCCTGAAGACCCAGTACTTC. This chain uses TRBV13 with TRBJ2-5; TRBD1 agrees at 7 bases. The germline V gene encodes CDR1 PRHDT and CDR2 FYEKMQ (reference sequence). V was clipped by 6 bases and J by 6 bases; unmatched bases: 16. The CDR3 has 16 residues. Full variable domain (missing parts from reference TRBV13 and TRBJ2-5): AAGVIQSPRHLIKEKRETATLKCYPIPRHDTVYWYQQGPGQDPQFLISFYEKMQSDKGSIPDRFSAQQFSDYHSELNMSSLELGDSALYFCASSTGANRGLKTQYFGPGTRLLVL.

CDR3 nucleotide sequence: TGTGCCACTGGACTAGGGTGGGTCAAGGGCGGAGAGACCCAGTACTTC. Amino acids: CATGLGWVKGGETQYF. V usage is TRBV2 and J usage is TRBJ2-5; 7 nucleotides line up with TRBD2. Germline V lookup: CDR1 SNHLY, CDR2 FYNNEI. V lost 10 bases and J lost 4; bases outside the gene matches: 18. There are 16 residues in the CDR3.

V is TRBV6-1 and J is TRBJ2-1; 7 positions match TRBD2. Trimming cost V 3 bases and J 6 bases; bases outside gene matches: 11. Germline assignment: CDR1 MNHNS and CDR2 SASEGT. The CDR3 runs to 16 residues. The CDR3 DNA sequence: TGTGCCAGCAGTGAGGGTGGTGCGGGAGTCTTCAATGAGCAGTTCTTC. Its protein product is CASSEGGAGVFNEQFF.

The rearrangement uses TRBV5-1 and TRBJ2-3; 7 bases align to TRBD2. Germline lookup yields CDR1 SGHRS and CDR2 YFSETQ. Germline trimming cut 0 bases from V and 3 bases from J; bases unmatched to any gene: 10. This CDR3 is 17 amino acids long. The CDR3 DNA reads TGCGCCAGCAGCTTGGTCCCGCGGGAGTTTGGAACAGATACGCAGTATTTT. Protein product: CASSLVPREFGTDTQYF.

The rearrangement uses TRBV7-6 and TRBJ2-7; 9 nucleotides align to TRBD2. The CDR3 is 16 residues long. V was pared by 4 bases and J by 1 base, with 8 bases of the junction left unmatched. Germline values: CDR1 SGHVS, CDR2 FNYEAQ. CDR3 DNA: TGTGCCAGCAGCTCTGGGAGCGGGAGGCGTTCCTACGAGCAGTACTTC. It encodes CASSSGSGRRSYEQYF.

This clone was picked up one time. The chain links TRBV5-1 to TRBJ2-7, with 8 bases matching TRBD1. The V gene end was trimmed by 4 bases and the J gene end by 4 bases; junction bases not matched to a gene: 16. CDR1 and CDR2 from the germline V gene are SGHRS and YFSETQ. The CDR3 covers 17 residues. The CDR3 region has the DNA TGCGCCAGCAGCACCACCTTCGCGACAGGGGTGCCTTACGAGCAGTACTTC. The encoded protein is CASSTTFATGVPYEQYF.

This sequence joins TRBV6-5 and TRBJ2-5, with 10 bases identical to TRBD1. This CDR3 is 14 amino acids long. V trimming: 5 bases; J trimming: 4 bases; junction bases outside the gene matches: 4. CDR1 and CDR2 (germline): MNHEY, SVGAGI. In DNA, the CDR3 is TGTGCCAGCAGTGACAGGGGGCTCGGAGAGACCCAGTACTTC. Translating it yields CASSDRGLGETQYF.

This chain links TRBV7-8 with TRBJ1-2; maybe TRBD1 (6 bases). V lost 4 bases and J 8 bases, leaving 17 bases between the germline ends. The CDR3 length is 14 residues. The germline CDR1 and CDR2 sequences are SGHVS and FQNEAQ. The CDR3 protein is CASSSRTASSGYTF. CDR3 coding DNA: TGTGCCAGCAGCTCGCGGACAGCGAGCTCCGGCTACACCTTC.

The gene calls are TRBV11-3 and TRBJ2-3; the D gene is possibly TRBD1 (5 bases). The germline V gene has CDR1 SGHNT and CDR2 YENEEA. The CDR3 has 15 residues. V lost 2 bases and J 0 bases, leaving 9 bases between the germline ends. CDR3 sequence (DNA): TGTGCCAGCAGCTTATTTGCAGGGAGCACAGATACGCAGTATTTT. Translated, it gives CASSLFAGSTDTQYF. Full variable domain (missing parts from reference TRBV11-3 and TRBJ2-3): EAGVVQSPRYKIIEKKQPVAFWCNPISGHNTLYWYLQNLGQGPELLIRYENEEAVDDSQLPKDRFSAERLKGVDSTLKIQPAELGDSAVYLCASSLFAGSTDTQYFGPGTRLTVL.

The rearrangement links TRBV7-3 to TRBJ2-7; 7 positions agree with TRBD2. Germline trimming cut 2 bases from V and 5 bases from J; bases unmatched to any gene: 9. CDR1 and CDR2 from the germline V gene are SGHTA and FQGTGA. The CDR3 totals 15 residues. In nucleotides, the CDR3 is TGTGCCAGCAGCTTAGAGGCGGGCGGGAGCCACGAGCAGTACTTC. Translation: CASSLEAGGSHEQYF.

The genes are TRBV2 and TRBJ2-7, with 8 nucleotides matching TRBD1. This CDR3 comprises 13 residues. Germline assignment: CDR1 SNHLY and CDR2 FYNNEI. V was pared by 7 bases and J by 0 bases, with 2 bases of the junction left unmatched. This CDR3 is CASIGQGSYEQYF. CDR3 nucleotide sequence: TGTGCCAGCATCGGACAGGGCTCCTACGAGCAGTACTTC.

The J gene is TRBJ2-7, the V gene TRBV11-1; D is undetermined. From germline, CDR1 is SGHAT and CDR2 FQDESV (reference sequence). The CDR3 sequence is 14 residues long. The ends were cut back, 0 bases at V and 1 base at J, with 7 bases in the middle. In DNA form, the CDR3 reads TGTGCCAGCAGCTTAGCGGGCGCTTCCTACGAGCAGTACTTC. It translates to CASSLAGASYEQYF.

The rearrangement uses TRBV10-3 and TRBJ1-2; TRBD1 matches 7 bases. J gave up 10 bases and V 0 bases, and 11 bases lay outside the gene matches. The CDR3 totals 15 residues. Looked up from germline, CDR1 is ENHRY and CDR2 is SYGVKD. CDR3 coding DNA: TGTGCCATCAGTGAGTCCTTCGGACAGGTCGCGGACTACACCTTC. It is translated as CAISESFGQVADYTF.

In nucleotides, the CDR3 is TGTGCCTGGAGTCAAGATTTCGGGGGGAACACTGAAGCTTTCTTT. The encoded protein is CAWSQDFGGNTEAFF. This chain links TRBV30 with TRBJ1-1, with D tentatively TRBD1 (5 bases). CDR3 length equals 15 residues. The germline V gene has CDR1 GTSNPN and CDR2 SVGIG (reference sequence). V lost 2 bases and J lost 1, with 14 bases in between.

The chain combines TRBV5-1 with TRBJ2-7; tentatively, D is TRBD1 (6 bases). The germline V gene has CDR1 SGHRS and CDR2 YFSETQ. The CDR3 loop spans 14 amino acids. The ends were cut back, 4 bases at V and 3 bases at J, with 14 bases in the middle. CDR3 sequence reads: CASSLSQGYYEQYF. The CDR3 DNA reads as TGCGCCAGCAGCCTGTCCCAGGGGTACTACGAGCAGTACTTC.

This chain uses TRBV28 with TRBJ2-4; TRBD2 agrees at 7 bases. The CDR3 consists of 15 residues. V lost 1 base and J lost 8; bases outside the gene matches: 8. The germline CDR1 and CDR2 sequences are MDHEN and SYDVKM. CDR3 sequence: CASSLSAGAGDIQYF. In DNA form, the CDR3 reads TGTGCCAGCAGTTTATCTGCGGGAGCAGGCGACATTCAGTACTTC. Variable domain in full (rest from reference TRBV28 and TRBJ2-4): DVKVTQSSRYLVKRTGEKVFLECVQDMDHENMFWYRQDPGLGLRLIYFSYDVKMKEKGDIPEGYSVSREKKERFSLILESASTNQTSMYLCASSLSAGAGDIQYFGAGTRLSVL.

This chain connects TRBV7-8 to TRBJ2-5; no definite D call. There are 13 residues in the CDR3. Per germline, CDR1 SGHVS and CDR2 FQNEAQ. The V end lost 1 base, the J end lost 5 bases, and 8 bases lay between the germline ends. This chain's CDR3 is CASSLGGLETQYF. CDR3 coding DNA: TGTGCCAGCAGCTTAGGGGGATTGGAGACCCAGTACTTC.

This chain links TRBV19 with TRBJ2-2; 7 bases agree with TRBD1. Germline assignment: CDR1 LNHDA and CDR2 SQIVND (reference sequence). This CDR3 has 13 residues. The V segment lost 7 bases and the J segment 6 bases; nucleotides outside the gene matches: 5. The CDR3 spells CASNQQGAGELFF. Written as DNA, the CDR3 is TGTGCCAGTAACCAGCAGGGGGCCGGGGAGCTGTTTTTT.

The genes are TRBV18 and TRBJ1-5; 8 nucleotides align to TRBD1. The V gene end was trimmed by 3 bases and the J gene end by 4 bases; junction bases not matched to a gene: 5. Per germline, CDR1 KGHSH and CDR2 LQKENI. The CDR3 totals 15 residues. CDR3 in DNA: TGTGCCAGCTCACCCCAGGGGGCGAGTAATCAGCCCCAGCATTTT. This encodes CASSPQGASNQPQHF.

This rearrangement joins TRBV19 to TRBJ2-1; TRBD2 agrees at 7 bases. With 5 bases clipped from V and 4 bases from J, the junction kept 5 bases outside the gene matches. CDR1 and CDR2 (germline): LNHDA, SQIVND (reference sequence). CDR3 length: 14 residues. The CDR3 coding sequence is TGTGCCAGTAGTCAAACTAGCGTGTACAATGAGCAGTTCTTC. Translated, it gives CASSQTSVYNEQFF.

The CDR3 DNA follows: TGTGCCAGCTCACCAGGGCAGGGCCGCTATAGCAATCAGCCCCAGCATTTT. Translating it yields CASSPGQGRYSNQPQHF. The chain joins TRBV18 to TRBJ1-5, with D possibly matching TRBD1 (5 bases). Trimming cost V 2 bases and J 0 bases, with 14 bases left between them. The CDR3 is made up of 17 amino acids. Germline-derived CDR1 and CDR2 are KGHSH and LQKENI.

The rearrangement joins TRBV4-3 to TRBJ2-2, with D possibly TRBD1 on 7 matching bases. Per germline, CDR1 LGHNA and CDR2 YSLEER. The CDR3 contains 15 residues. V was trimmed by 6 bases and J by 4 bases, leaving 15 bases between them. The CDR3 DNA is TGCGCCAGCAGTCCCGGCAGGGGGGTCACCGGGGAGCTGTTTTTT. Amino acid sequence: CASSPGRGVTGELFF.